This T cell receptor beta chain appears in the sequencing data of a study of T cell repertoires in cytomegalovirus infection. In the study overall: Researchers turned to recently identified HLA-C-restricted CMV epitopes as well as well-studied HLA-B-restricted ones. Points from the study as a whole: Cumulated frequencies of public TCR beta families served to identify carriers of CMV plus the relevant HLA.

In its sample, this clonotype was seen once. The antigen is not known. Each CDR3 protein gets one entry after TCRdb re-called the reads with MiXCR. The sample has about 770,000 distinct CDR3 sequences, approximately 32% seen once. CDR3 size: 13 residues. V was shortened by 3 bases and J by 3 bases, with 9 bases between the two germline ends. CDR1 and CDR2 from the germline V gene are SEHNR and FQNEAQ (reference sequence). The specimen comprised cultured CD8+ T cells from PBMCs, sampled from culture after CMV antigen stimulation. The receptor was isolated from a human donor in good health (CMV status not recorded). Some clones in this sample may be carry-over from other donors' samples. The chain combines TRBV7-9 with TRBJ2-7; D is ambiguous. The CDR3 nucleotides are TGTGCCAGCAGCTTTTGGCAAAGCTACGAGCAGTACGTC. It is translated as CASSFWQSYEQYV.